This TCR beta chain stems from a study of T-cell memory formation after mild COVID-19. Germline CDR1 is MGHRA and CDR2 is YSYEKL. Deletions cut 0 bases from V and 3 bases from J, with 12 bases between. This CDR3 is built from 16 residues. TCRdb processed the 5' RACE reads anew with MiXCR; each CDR3 protein has one entry. The sample holds over 400,000 distinct CDR3 sequences, more than 20% seen once. The TCR sequence derives from an adult woman who had mild COVID-19 (a few samples of this study predate the infection). Cell type and time point are not known. The rearrangement uses TRBV4-1 and TRBJ2-1; no definite D call. Specimen: PBMCs or a T cell subset sorted from them (not recorded which). CDR3 in amino acids: CASSQDYGPDYNEQFF. CDR3 in DNA: TGCGCCAGCAGCCAAGATTACGGGCCTGACTACAATGAGCAGTTCTTC.